A selection of T cell receptor beta chains follows, all from one sample in a study of type 1 regulatory T cells. TCRdb reanalysed the reads using MiXCR and keeps one entry per CDR3 protein. Among approximately 45,000 distinct CDR3 sequences listed, 10% to 15% were seen once. Their cognate antigens are unknown. Sequencing input: cultured non-Tr1 T cells, either the whole culture or a sorted T cell fraction (not recorded which). Source of these receptors: a human donor in good health. The CDR3 runs from the conserved cysteine through the conserved F or W. The order of the fields is V gene, clone size, J gene, D gene, CDR3 DNA, CDR3 protein. A D gene is named only where the DNA matches it firmly. Clone size, where shown, is once, few, many, or a class for clones that have expanded.

V gene: TRBV12-3/TRBV12-4; clone size: few; J gene: TRBJ2-2; D gene: .; CDR3 DNA: TGTGCCAGCAGTTTGGACCGGGCGGGGGAGCTGTTTTTT; CDR3 protein: CASSLDRAGELFF
V gene: TRBV20-1; clone size: .; J gene: TRBJ2-3; D gene: TRBD2; CDR3 DNA: TGCAGTGCTAGAACTAGCGGGAGTTTCTCAGATACGCAGTATTTT; CDR3 protein: CSARTSGSFSDTQYF
V gene: TRBV7-9; clone size: .; J gene: TRBJ2-7; D gene: .; CDR3 DNA: TGTGCCAGCAGCTTAGATTTTGGCTATGCCTACGAGCAGTACTTC; CDR3 protein: CASSLDFGYAYEQYF
V gene: TRBV7-3; clone size: medium-sized; J gene: TRBJ1-6; D gene: .; CDR3 DNA: TGTGCCAGCAGCTTGACAGCTCCTAATTCACCCCTCCACTTT; CDR3 protein: CASSLTAPNSPLHF
V gene: TRBV7-9; clone size: .; J gene: TRBJ2-7; D gene: .; CDR3 DNA: TGTGCCAGCAGCTTATCGGGATTACCCTACGAGCAGTACTTC; CDR3 protein: CASSLSGLPYEQYF
V gene: TRBV5-1; clone size: many; J gene: TRBJ2-5; D gene: .; CDR3 DNA: TGCGCCAGCAGCTTGTTAACGGCCCAAGAGACCCAGTACTTC; CDR3 protein: CASSLLTAQETQYF
V gene: TRBV20-1; clone size: many; J gene: TRBJ1-1; D gene: TRBD1; CDR3 DNA: TGCAGTGCTCCCGGGACAGGGGGCACTGAAGCTTTCTTT; CDR3 protein: CSAPGTGGTEAFF
V gene: TRBV7-2; clone size: .; J gene: TRBJ2-3; D gene: .; CDR3 DNA: TGTGCCGGCAGCACCCGACGGACAGATACGCAGTATTTT; CDR3 protein: CAGSTRRTDTQYF
V gene: TRBV5-1; clone size: few; J gene: TRBJ2-1; D gene: .; CDR3 DNA: TGCGCCAGCAGCTACAACCTAGCTGCTCAGGGCTACAATGAGCAGTTCTTC; CDR3 protein: CASSYNLAAQGYNEQFF
V gene: TRBV24-1; clone size: many; J gene: TRBJ2-2; D gene: .; CDR3 DNA: TGTGCCACTTCGAAATTAACCGGGGAGCTGTTTTTT; CDR3 protein: CATSKLTGELFF
V gene: TRBV7-2; clone size: .; J gene: TRBJ2-3; D gene: TRBD2; CDR3 DNA: TGTGCCAGCAGCCCAGGGGGACTAGCCCCCACAGATACGCAGTATTTT; CDR3 protein: CASSPGGLAPTDTQYF
V gene: TRBV7-2; clone size: many; J gene: TRBJ1-5; D gene: .; CDR3 DNA: TGTGCCAGCAGCTTAACGATTGATCAGCCCCAGCATTTT; CDR3 protein: CASSLTIDQPQHF
V gene: TRBV5-1; clone size: .; J gene: TRBJ2-6; D gene: .; CDR3 DNA: TGCGCCAGCAGCTTGCGCAGCGCTGGGGCCAACGTCCCGACTTTC; CDR3 protein: CASSLRSAGANVPTF
V gene: TRBV5-1; clone size: few; J gene: TRBJ2-7; D gene: TRBD2; CDR3 DNA: TGCGCCAGCAGCCTCGACAGAACTAGCGGGAGCCACGAGCAGTACTTC; CDR3 protein: CASSLDRTSGSHEQYF
V gene: TRBV9; clone size: few; J gene: TRBJ2-6; D gene: .; CDR3 DNA: TGTGCCAGCAGCGCCAGGGGTTCTGGGGCCAACGTCCTGACTTTC; CDR3 protein: CASSARGSGANVLTF
V gene: TRBV7-7; clone size: .; J gene: TRBJ2-1; D gene: TRBD1; CDR3 DNA: TGTGCTAGCAGTCCCGGGACAGGGGGGCACAATGAGCAGTTCTTC; CDR3 protein: CASSPGTGGHNEQFF
V gene: TRBV7-8; clone size: few; J gene: TRBJ2-5; D gene: TRBD1; CDR3 DNA: TGTGCCAGCAGCTTAGTAGGCAGGGGGCCTCAAGAGACCCAGTACTTC; CDR3 protein: CASSLVGRGPQETQYF
V gene: TRBV12-3/TRBV12-4; clone size: few; J gene: TRBJ2-7; D gene: .; CDR3 DNA: TGTGCCAGCAGCTACCCAGGGGCCTACGAGCAGTACTTC; CDR3 protein: CASSYPGAYEQYF
V gene: TRBV28; clone size: few; J gene: TRBJ2-1; D gene: TRBD2; CDR3 DNA: TGTGCCAGCAGTGAGGGCTCTAGCGGGAGGGCCTCGGAGCAGTTCTTC; CDR3 protein: CASSEGSSGRASEQFF
V gene: TRBV20-1; clone size: few; J gene: TRBJ1-5; D gene: TRBD1; CDR3 DNA: TGCAGTGCTAGAGACCCTCGGACAGGGCTTAGCAATCAGCCCCAGCATTTT; CDR3 protein: CSARDPRTGLSNQPQHF
V gene: TRBV5-3; clone size: .; J gene: TRBJ2-1; D gene: TRBD2; CDR3 DNA: TGTGCCAGAAGCTTGGAGCTAGCGGGGATTAACAATGAGCAGTTCTTC; CDR3 protein: CARSLELAGINNEQFF
V gene: TRBV18; clone size: .; J gene: TRBJ1-2; D gene: .; CDR3 DNA: TGTGCCAGCTCACCAGACGGACAGTCCGCCAACTATGGCTACACCTTC; CDR3 protein: CASSPDGQSANYGYTF
V gene: TRBV14; clone size: many; J gene: TRBJ1-4; D gene: .; CDR3 DNA: TGTGCCAGCAGCCGGGGAGGGACTAATGAAAAACTGTTTTTT; CDR3 protein: CASSRGGTNEKLFF
V gene: TRBV20-1; clone size: many; J gene: TRBJ2-1; D gene: .; CDR3 DNA: TGCAGTTGGATGGGGGGTTCCTCCTACAATGAGCAGTTCTTC; CDR3 protein: CSWMGGSSYNEQFF
V gene: TRBV5-4; clone size: few; J gene: TRBJ1-2; D gene: .; CDR3 DNA: TGTGCCAGCAGCTTGGATCCAGTCCAAGCTAACTATGGCTACACCTTC; CDR3 protein: CASSLDPVQANYGYTF
V gene: TRBV9; clone size: few; J gene: TRBJ2-2; D gene: .; CDR3 DNA: TGTGCCAGCAGCGTAGTACAGAACACCGGGGAGCTGTTTTTT; CDR3 protein: CASSVVQNTGELFF